The 30 T cell receptor beta chains below all came from one sample that was sequenced in a study of OX40 agonist ivuxolimab in advanced cancers. The assay was immunoSEQ multiplex PCR, and TCRdb's table has in-frame clones only and misses some. The sample includes roughly 62,000 clones, more than 90% of them seen just once. This material consisted of CD4+ or CD8+ T cells sorted from blood, taken in a trial of the OX40 agonist ivuxolimab. The receptors shown here come from an adult with an advanced solid tumor such as melanoma, head and neck, liver or kidney cancer.

CDR3 amino acids: CASSRTGVITGELFF. The CDR3 nucleotides are TGTGCCAGCAGCCGGACAGGGGTTATCACCGGGGAGCTGTTTTTT. V usage is TRBV11-3 and J usage is TRBJ2-2, with 9 bases lining up with TRBD1. CDR1 SGHNT and CDR2 YENEEA come from the germline V gene. This CDR3 has 15 residues. V lost 5 bases and J lost 4; bases outside the gene matches: 5.

The chain uses TRBV5-1 and TRBJ1-1; maybe TRBD1 (5 bases). Per the germline V gene, CDR1 is SGHRS and CDR2 is YFSETQ. This CDR3 has 12 residues. V lost 5 bases, J lost 4 bases, and 9 bases lay in between. The CDR3 region is CASSMGLTEAFF. The CDR3 DNA is TGCGCCAGCAGTATGGGACTCACTGAAGCTTTCTTT. Full variable domain (rest looked up from reference TRBV5-1 and TRBJ1-1): KAGVTQTPRYLIKTRGQQVTLSCSPISGHRSVSWYQQTPGQGLQFLFEYFSETQRNKGNFPGRFSGRQFSNSRSEMNVSTLELGDSALYLCASSMGLTEAFFGQGTRLTVV.

The chain recombines TRBV14 with TRBJ1-1; D is possibly TRBD1 (5 bases). Germline loops: CDR1 SGHDN, CDR2 FVKESK. CDR3 length equals 14 residues. Between the trimmed V and J ends, which lost 7 bases and 1 base, there was a span of 13 bases. The CDR3 sequence: CASTQTTGNTEAFF. The CDR3 nucleotides read TGTGCCAGCACCCAGACAACAGGGAACACTGAAGCTTTCTTT. Based on the CDR3 plus reference TRBV14 and TRBJ1-1, the full variable domain is EAGVTQFPSHSVIEKGQTVTLRCDPISGHDNLYWYRRVMGKEIKFLLHFVKESKQDESGMPNNRFLAERTGGTYSTLKVQPAELEDSGVYFCASTQTTGNTEAFFGQGTRLTVV.

The chain links TRBV14 to TRBJ2-7; D gene unclear. In germline, CDR1 is SGHDN, CDR2 FVKESK. The CDR3 runs 13 residues. V gave up 0 bases and J gave up 9 bases, with 12 bases separating them. For the CDR3, the DNA is TGTGCCAGCAGCCAAGAGAGGAGAACGGGGCAGTACTTC. It yields the protein CASSQERRTGQYF.

The rearrangement joins TRBV7-3 to TRBJ2-7, with D uncertain. The CDR3 spans 12 residues. Germline V CDR1 and CDR2: SGHTA, FQGTGA. V was shortened by 2 bases and J by 6 bases, with 8 bases between the two germline ends. The CDR3: CASSLEWGEQYF. The CDR3 DNA reads as TGTGCCAGCAGCTTAGAGTGGGGCGAGCAGTACTTC.

The chain couples TRBV6-6 to TRBJ2-1; D may be TRBD1 (6 bases). The CDR3 loop spans 13 amino acids. Germline CDR1 and CDR2: MNHNY and SVGAGI (reference sequence). Trimming pared 7 bases from V and 12 bases from J, leaving 19 bases between. DNA of the CDR3: TGTGCCAGCACCCTGGACCAGGGGCCACGGCAGTTCTTC. Translation gives CASTLDQGPRQFF.

The rearrangement joins TRBV27 to TRBJ2-1; 12 bases align to TRBD2. CDR1 and CDR2 from the germline V gene are MNHEY and SMNVEV (reference sequence). The V and J ends lost 2 bases and 3 bases, in that order; junction bases with no gene match: 8. The CDR3 runs to 18 residues. The CDR3, as DNA: TGTGCCAGCAGTTTAACTGCTAGCGGGAGGGCCGTCTACAATGAGCAGTTCTTC. This encodes CASSLTASGRAVYNEQFF.

This chain uses TRBV29-1 with TRBJ1-1; unclear D gene. This CDR3 is built from 11 residues. V was cut by 2 bases and J by 8 bases, with 9 bases left in between. CDR1 and CDR2 from the germline V gene are SQVTM and ANQGSEA. The CDR3 nucleotides are TGCAGCGTTGAAAAGGGCCTGGAAGCTTTCTTT. This gives the protein CSVEKGLEAFF. The full variable domain, with the rest looked up from reference TRBV29-1 and TRBJ1-1, is SAVISQKPSRDICQRGTSLTIQCQVDSQVTMMFWYRQQPGQSLTLIATANQGSEATYESGFVIDKFPISRPNLTFSTLTVSNMSPEDSSIYLCSVEKGLEAFFGQGTRLTVV.

This clone was counted once. The chain carries TRBV19 and TRBJ2-3, with unresolved D. Trimming cost V 8 bases and J 0 bases, with 6 bases left between them. The CDR3 covers 12 residues. Germline V gene lookup returns CDR1 LNHDA and CDR2 SQIVND (reference sequence). CDR3 DNA sequence: TGTGCCAGTTCCCAGAGCACAGATACGCAGTATTTT. Its protein product is CASSQSTDTQYF.

V is TRBV10-3 and J is TRBJ2-7; 11 bases agree with TRBD2. The CDR3 has 14 residues. Looked up from germline, CDR1 is ENHRY and CDR2 is SYGVKD. V lost 6 bases and J lost 3; bases outside the gene matches: 4. The CDR3 region has the DNA TGTGCCATCAGCGGTGGGACTAGCGGCTACGAGCAGTACTTC. It yields the protein CAISGGTSGYEQYF.

V is TRBV6-5 and J is TRBJ2-1; 8 bases are shared with TRBD2. CDR3 length: 15 residues. The germline V gene has CDR1 MNHEY and CDR2 SVGAGI. The trim removed 1 base at V and 6 bases at J, leaving 5 bases unmatched. CDR3 residues: CASSYWRGERNEQFF. CDR3 in DNA: TGTGCCAGCAGTTACTGGCGGGGGGAGCGCAATGAGCAGTTCTTC.

The chain combines TRBV12-5 with TRBJ2-5; 8 bases match TRBD1. The germline CDR1 and CDR2 sequences are LGHNT and FRNRAP. V lost 0 bases, J lost 5 bases, and 8 bases stayed unmatched. This CDR3 comprises 16 residues. The CDR3 DNA sequence: TGTGCTAGTGGTTTGGTCTCGACAGGGGTGGGGGAGACCCAGTACTTC. Encoded protein: CASGLVSTGVGETQYF.

The genes are TRBV13 and TRBJ1-2, with TRBD1 identical over 11 bases. Looked up from germline, CDR1 is PRHDT and CDR2 is FYEKMQ (reference sequence). The CDR3 consists of 13 residues. Germline trimming cut 4 bases from V and 7 bases from J; bases unmatched to any gene: 2. The CDR3 DNA sequence: TGTGCCAGCAGCTCCGGGACAGGGGGTGGCTACACCTTC. Protein product: CASSSGTGGGYTF.

Only a few counts were recorded for this clone. This sequence joins TRBV27 and TRBJ2-7; 10 bases are a match to TRBD2. The CDR3 is made up of 17 amino acids. With 3 bases clipped from V and 2 bases from J, the junction kept 10 bases outside the gene matches. CDR1 is MNHEY and CDR2 is SMNVEV in the germline V gene (reference sequence). The CDR3, as DNA: TGTGCCAGCAGTTTCAATCTAGCGGGAGCTCAGGCCTACGAGCAGTACTTC. This sequence encodes CASSFNLAGAQAYEQYF.

The V and J genes are TRBV19 and TRBJ2-1; D gene ambiguous. This CDR3 region has 15 residues. V was cut by 1 base and J by 1 base, with 8 bases left in between. Germline V gene lookup returns CDR1 LNHDA and CDR2 SQIVND (reference sequence). CDR3 protein: CASSIGSLSYNEQFF. CDR3 coding DNA: TGTGCCAGTAGTATAGGGAGTCTATCCTACAATGAGCAGTTCTTC.

The chain couples TRBV19 to TRBJ2-7; 9 bases line up with TRBD1. The CDR3 length is 15 residues. V trimming: 3 bases; J trimming: 4 bases; junction bases outside the gene matches: 7. Germline V gives CDR1 LNHDA, CDR2 SQIVND (reference sequence). In DNA, the CDR3 is TGTGCCAGTAGTATCCAAGGGACAGGGAAATACGAGCAGTACTTC. Amino acids: CASSIQGTGKYEQYF.

V gene TRBV30 combines with J gene TRBJ1-4; D is undetermined. Trimming removed 0 bases from V and 0 bases from J, with 11 bases in between. Per germline, CDR1 GTSNPN and CDR2 SVGIG (reference sequence). The CDR3 sequence is 16 residues long. CDR3 sequence reads: CAWSVLWSTTNEKLFF. CDR3 bases: TGTGCCTGGAGTGTATTGTGGTCCACAACTAATGAAAAACTGTTTTTT.

V is TRBV5-4 and J is TRBJ2-1; no reliable D call. V shed 2 bases and J shed 8 bases, with 11 bases lying between them. This CDR3 is 13 amino acids long. Germline CDR1 is SGHNT and CDR2 is YYREEE (reference sequence). CDR3 residues: CASSFGVFYEQFF. CDR3 sequence (DNA): TGTGCCAGCAGCTTTGGGGTATTCTATGAGCAGTTCTTC.

The chain combines TRBV7-3 with TRBJ2-1, with 8 bases identical to TRBD1. J lost 6 bases, V lost 4 bases, and 8 bases had no gene match. This CDR3 spans 15 amino acids. Looked up from germline, CDR1 is SGHTA and CDR2 is FQGTGA. CDR3 loop: CASSSDSTGANEQFF. For the CDR3, the DNA is TGTGCCAGCAGCTCTGACTCGACAGGGGCCAATGAGCAGTTCTTC.

The chain has TRBV4-1 and TRBJ1-4; possibly TRBD1 for D (6 bases). Germline loops: CDR1 MGHRA, CDR2 YSYEKL. This CDR3 region has 16 residues. V lost 0 bases, J lost 7 bases, and 15 bases lay in between. The CDR3 protein is CASSQDRGGRLEKLFF. In DNA, the CDR3 is TGCGCCAGCAGCCAAGATCGCGGGGGGCGTCTTGAAAAACTGTTTTTT.

The chain carries TRBV12-5 and TRBJ2-7; weak D call: TRBD1 (6 bases). V was trimmed by 5 bases and J by 3 bases, leaving 17 bases between them. The CDR3 is 15 amino acids. Germline V CDR1 and CDR2: LGHNT, FRNRAP. The chain's CDR3 is CASGQTGTLHYEQYF. The CDR3 DNA reads TGTGCTAGTGGTCAGACCGGGACACTTCACTACGAGCAGTACTTC.

This rearrangement joins TRBV19 to TRBJ2-7, with D possibly TRBD1 on 6 matching bases. The CDR3 runs 15 residues. Germline CDR1 is LNHDA and CDR2 is SQIVND (reference sequence). V dropped 3 bases and J dropped 6 bases, with 18 bases sitting between them. In DNA, the CDR3 is TGTGCCAGTAGTATCCAGGGGCCAGCCCCTACCGAGCAGTACTTC. It translates to CASSIQGPAPTEQYF.

The V gene is TRBV7-9, the J gene TRBJ1-4; D gene uncertain. CDR1 SEHNR and CDR2 FQNEAQ come from the germline V gene (reference sequence). The CDR3 extends over 15 amino acids. V was cut by 1 base and J by 3 bases, with 9 bases left in between. The chain's CDR3 is CASSLGSLANEKLFF. The CDR3 nucleotides read TGTGCCAGCAGCTTAGGCTCCCTCGCTAATGAAAAACTGTTTTTT.

The chain employs TRBV6-1 and TRBJ2-7, with TRBD1 as a possible D gene (6 bases). The CDR3 consists of 14 residues. From germline, CDR1 is MNHNS and CDR2 SASEGT. V lost 7 bases and J lost 2, with 15 bases in between. This chain's CDR3 is CASNRDTQTYEQYF. Written as DNA, the CDR3 is TGTGCCAGCAACCGGGACACCCAGACCTACGAGCAGTACTTC.

This rearrangement joins TRBV5-1 to TRBJ2-4, with TRBD1 identical over 10 bases. This CDR3 is 15 amino acids long. V lost 4 bases, J lost 5 bases, and 6 bases stayed unmatched. The germline V gene encodes CDR1 SGHRS and CDR2 YFSETQ. CDR3 protein: CASSVMGQGQNIQYF. The CDR3 DNA sequence: TGCGCCAGCAGCGTCATGGGACAGGGGCAAAACATTCAGTACTTC.

The V call is TRBV19, the J call TRBJ1-1; 9 bases align to TRBD1. CDR1 and CDR2 (germline): LNHDA, SQIVND (reference sequence). CDR3 length: 13 amino acids. V lost 8 bases and J lost 5; bases outside the gene matches: 6. The CDR3 sequence is CASWDREETEAFF. CDR3 DNA: TGTGCCAGTTGGGACAGGGAGGAGACTGAAGCTTTCTTT.

The J gene is TRBJ2-1, the V gene TRBV11-3; possibly TRBD1 or TRBD2 for D (5 bases each). The V gene's germline CDR1 is SGHNT and CDR2 YENEEA. The CDR3 is 14 amino acids. Trimming removed 5 bases from V and 6 bases from J, with 14 bases in between. The CDR3 DNA reads TGTGCCAGCAGCCCCCGGTGGGGGATCAATGAGCAGTTCTTC. Amino acids: CASSPRWGINEQFF.

The chain uses TRBV5-4 and TRBJ1-6; no definite D call. The V and J ends lost 1 base and 8 bases respectively, with 10 bases between them. This CDR3 is 14 amino acids long. CDR1 is SGHNT, CDR2 YYREEE, per germline (reference sequence). The CDR3 protein is CASSLYGSDSPLHF. In DNA form, the CDR3 reads TGTGCCAGCAGCTTGTACGGAAGCGATTCACCCCTCCACTTT.

V gene TRBV7-9 combines with J gene TRBJ1-4, with a possible D match to TRBD1 (5 bases). Per germline, CDR1 SEHNR and CDR2 FQNEAQ (reference sequence). V lost 5 bases and J 11 bases, leaving 12 bases between the germline ends. This CDR3 region has 12 residues. CDR3 nucleotides: TGTGCCAGCAGCCGCCGGGGGGAGAAACTGTTTTTT. This sequence encodes CASSRRGEKLFF. Complete variable domain (other parts from reference TRBV7-9 and TRBJ1-4): DTGVSQNPRHKITKRGQNVTFRCDPISEHNRLYWYRQTLGQGPEFLTYFQNEAQLEKSRLLSDRFSAERPKGSFSTLEIQRTEQGDSAMYLCASSRRGEKLFFGSGTQLSVL.

This CDR3 reads CSVEEGTQYF. Written as DNA, the CDR3 is TGCAGCGTTGAGGAAGGGACGCAGTATTTT. The J gene is TRBJ2-3, the V gene TRBV29-1, with unresolved D. This CDR3 comprises 10 residues. Germline lookup yields CDR1 SQVTM and CDR2 ANQGSEA. Trimming shortened V by 3 bases and J by 9 bases, and 7 bases separated the two germline ends.